This T cell receptor beta chain was identified during a study of identical twins. This clonotype was found a few times. TCRdb reprocessed the 5' RACE reads via MiXCR and lists one record per CDR3 protein. Here the sample spans about 520,000 distinct CDR3 sequences, 20% to 25% being singletons. Germline CDR1 SGHRS, CDR2 YFSETQ. CDR3 length: 13 amino acids. Trimming removed 3 bases from V and 7 bases from J, with 10 bases in between. These data were likewise used in another study, on T cells expressing NK-cell markers.

This chain links TRBV5-1 with TRBJ2-2; tentatively, D is TRBD2 (5 bases). The sequenced sample consisted of CD4+ T cells sorted from blood. This sequence was found in a woman between 18 and 29 years old in good health. The CDR3 sequence: CASSWETLGELFF. The CDR3 DNA follows: TGCGCCAGCAGCTGGGAGACTCTCGGGGAGCTGTTTTTT. Looking up the rest from reference TRBV5-1 and TRBJ2-2 gives the full variable domain: KAGVTQTPRYLIKTRGQQVTLSCSPISGHRSVSWYQQTPGQGLQFLFEYFSETQRNKGNFPGRFSGRQFSNSRSEMNVSTLELGDSALYLCASSWETLGELFFGEGSRLTVL.